This passage covers 8 T cell receptor beta chains from one sample sequenced in a study of neurological immune-mediated disorders. One entry per CDR3 protein, called by TCRdb with MiXCR from the 5' RACE reads. The data contain tens of thousands of distinct CDR3 sequences, 10% to 15% of them singletons. This sample's time point: longitudinal time-point 2. Sequenced input: PBMCs. Source of these receptors: a woman between 35 and 50 years old in good health.

This clonotype is labeled medium-sized. The V and J genes are TRBV5-1 and TRBJ1-6; D unresolved. CDR1 is SGHRS, CDR2 YFSETQ, per germline. The CDR3 length is 17 residues. V dropped 2 bases and J dropped 0 bases, with 12 bases sitting between them. The CDR3 DNA reads as TGCGCCAGCAGCTTCAACAGCGGGAGCTCCTATAATTCACCCCTCCACTTT. It encodes CASSFNSGSSYNSPLHF.

The DNA of the CDR3 is TGTGCCATCGGGTTTGCGGGAGCTAAAGAGCAGTACTTC. Residues: CAIGFAGAKEQYF. The chain combines TRBV10-3 with TRBJ2-7; TRBD2 aligns across 7 bases. The CDR3 is 13 residues long. V trimming: 8 bases; J trimming: 7 bases; junction bases outside the gene matches: 11. Germline CDR1 and CDR2: ENHRY and SYGVKD.

The chain combines TRBV5-1 with TRBJ2-1; 15 nucleotides match TRBD2. The V segment lost 3 bases and the J segment 10 bases; nucleotides outside the gene matches: 5. The CDR3 has 15 amino acids. The V gene's germline CDR1 is SGHRS and CDR2 YFSETQ. This chain's CDR3 is CASSWTGTSGREQFF. CDR3 nucleotides: TGCGCCAGCAGCTGGACCGGGACTAGCGGGAGGGAGCAGTTCTTC.

This clonotype came up many times. The chain is built from TRBV20-1 and TRBJ1-2; weak D call: TRBD1 (6 bases). Germline values: CDR1 DFQATT, CDR2 SNEGSKA (reference sequence). This CDR3 is 14 amino acids long. V lost 1 base and J lost 4, with 13 bases in between. The CDR3 DNA follows: TGCAGTGCTAGAGGGGGGGGCGAGGGCTATGGCTACACCTTC. It yields the protein CSARGGGEGYGYTF.

This clonotype was observed at least ten times. The genes are TRBV2 and TRBJ2-3, with D perhaps matching TRBD2 (5 bases). V dropped 3 bases and J dropped 1 base, with 8 bases sitting between them. The germline V gene encodes CDR1 SNHLY and CDR2 FYNNEI. The CDR3 is made up of 14 amino acids. The DNA of the CDR3 is TGTGCCAGCAGTGAGCTAGCCCGCACAGATACGCAGTATTTT. Its protein is CASSELARTDTQYF.

In this sample, this clonotype turned up many times. The rearrangement joins TRBV5-1 to TRBJ2-1; TRBD1 aligns across 7 bases. After removal of 4 bases from V and 3 bases from J, the junction contained 7 bases not matched to a gene. CDR1 is SGHRS and CDR2 is YFSETQ in the germline V gene. The CDR3 loop spans 15 amino acids. This chain's CDR3 is CASSPGTELYNEQFF. The CDR3 DNA is TGCGCCAGCAGCCCCGGGACAGAGCTCTACAATGAGCAGTTCTTC.

This clonotype was observed many times. The chain employs TRBV5-1 and TRBJ2-3; 7 nucleotides line up with TRBD1. J was trimmed by 1 base and V by 3 bases; bases with no gene match: 11. The CDR3 is made up of 17 amino acids. CDR1 SGHRS and CDR2 YFSETQ come from the germline V gene. This CDR3 is CASSYDRASTRTDTQYF. In DNA form, the CDR3 reads TGCGCCAGCAGCTACGACAGGGCCTCAACCCGCACAGATACGCAGTATTTT.

This clonotype has a count of ten or more. The chain has TRBV20-1 and TRBJ1-2, with 7 positions matching TRBD1. Germline V gene lookup returns CDR1 DFQATT and CDR2 SNEGSKA (reference sequence). The CDR3 sequence is 14 residues long. V trimming: 2 bases; J trimming: 8 bases; junction bases outside the gene matches: 11. The CDR3 sequence is CSARTTGIKEGYTF. The CDR3 DNA is TGCAGTGCTAGAACGACAGGGATTAAGGAGGGCTACACCTTC.